One sample yielded the 20 T cell receptor beta chains listed below, sequenced in a study of cytomegalovirus exposure and HLA in healthy donors. 13 Jbeta primers and 60 Vbeta primers were used for the PCR. Sequenced by immunoSEQ multiplex PCR; TCRdb stores in-frame clones only, minus some. The data show some 180,000 clones, about four fifths seen once. The sequencing sample was made of PBMCs. Receptor source: a woman aged 18-29 years in good health and CMV-seronegative.

The chain is built from TRBV7-6 and TRBJ2-1, with 7 bases fitting TRBD2. Germline V gene sequence: CDR1 SGHVS, CDR2 FNYEAQ. V shed 1 base and J 4 bases; nucleotides not matched to a gene: 7. The CDR3 loop spans 16 amino acids. This CDR3 reads CASSLVGGPSYNEQFF. The CDR3 coding sequence is TGTGCCAGCAGCTTAGTGGGAGGGCCCTCGTACAATGAGCAGTTCTTC.

This clone occurred a few times. V gene TRBV6-6 combines with J gene TRBJ2-7, with unresolved D. Per the germline V gene, CDR1 is MNHNY and CDR2 is SVGAGI (reference sequence). This CDR3 has 11 amino acids. Written as DNA, the CDR3 is TGTGCAGCCCTCTCCCAGGACGAGCAGTACTTC. Translating gives CAALSQDEQYF.

The V call is TRBV13, the J call TRBJ2-6, with D possibly matching TRBD1 (5 bases). In germline, CDR1 is PRHDT, CDR2 FYEKMQ (reference sequence). The CDR3 has 17 amino acids. The V end was cut by 4 bases, the J end by 0 bases, with 13 bases between. Written as DNA, the CDR3 is TGTGCCAGCAGCTGGGGCCTTTCCCTCTCTGGGGCCAACGTCCTGACTTTC. Translated: CASSWGLSLSGANVLTF.

Details on this clone: This sample includes further DNA sequences coding for the same CDR3. The chain couples TRBV27 to TRBJ2-3; TRBD2 matches 7 bases. This CDR3 is built from 16 residues. With V trimmed by 2 bases and J by 0 bases, 5 bases remained unmatched. Germline values: CDR1 MNHEY, CDR2 SMNVEV (reference sequence). The CDR3 DNA reads as TGTGCCAGCAGTTTAGGGCTAGCGGTTAGCACAGATACGCAGTATTTT. Translated: CASSLGLAVSTDTQYF.

The rearrangement joins TRBV15 to TRBJ2-1, with TRBD1 matching over 11 bases. This CDR3 has 17 residues. V lost 1 base to trimming and J lost 9 bases; unmatched junction nucleotides: 11. Germline V gives CDR1 LNHNV, CDR2 YYDKDF (reference sequence). The CDR3 DNA follows: TGTGCCACCAGCAGAGGTCGGGACAGGGGGAAAATTGGTGAGCAGTTCTTC. Its protein product is CATSRGRDRGKIGEQFF.

Comment on this clone: The junction departs from germline at one end; a sequencing error may be responsible. This rearrangement joins TRBV30 to TRBJ1-2, with D possibly being TRBD1 (5 bases). CDR3 size: 14 residues. The V gene's germline CDR1 is GTSNPN and CDR2 SVGIG (reference sequence). The CDR3 is CAWSMGGRNYGHTF. The CDR3 DNA reads TGTGCCTGGAGTATGGGGGGACGGAACTATGGCCACACCTTC.

CDR3 in amino acids: CASSIHPGTGDDYEQYV. The CDR3 DNA follows: TGTGCCAGCAGCATCCATCCCGGGACAGGGGATGACTACGAGCAGTACGTC. The V call is TRBV21-1, the J call TRBJ2-7; the table calls TRBD1, which could not be checked here. TRBV21-1 is a pseudogene segment. There are 17 residues in the CDR3.

The rearrangement uses TRBV6-5 and TRBJ2-4; possibly TRBD2 for D (6 bases). V lost 2 bases to trimming and J lost 8 bases, with 13 bases between them. The CDR3 has 14 amino acids. CDR1 and CDR2 from the germline V gene are MNHEY and SVGAGI. The CDR3 reads CASSYGGTGDIQYF. The CDR3 coding sequence is TGTGCCAGCAGTTACGGGGGGACGGGGGACATTCAGTACTTC.

The CDR3 loop is CSARVLETQYF. The CDR3 nucleotides are TGCAGTGCTAGAGTCCTAGAGACCCAGTACTTC. The chain employs TRBV20-1 and TRBJ2-5, with D hard to call. V was clipped by 1 base and J by 4 bases, with 4 bases between them. Germline V gene lookup returns CDR1 DFQATT and CDR2 SNEGSKA (reference sequence). CDR3 size: 11 residues.

A few counts support this clone. V gene TRBV4-3 combines with J gene TRBJ2-3, with unresolved D. Germline CDR1 is LGHNA and CDR2 is YSLEER. Between the trimmed V and J ends, which lost 0 bases and 4 bases, there was a span of 5 bases. The CDR3 totals 13 residues. The CDR3 coding sequence is TGCGCCAGCAGCCAAGATGCAGCAGATACGCAGTATTTT. Protein: CASSQDAADTQYF.

The chain carries TRBV4-2 and TRBJ2-2; 9 nucleotides align to TRBD2. With V trimmed by 0 bases and J by 4 bases, 9 bases remained unmatched. The CDR3 loop spans 18 amino acids. Per germline, CDR1 LGHNA and CDR2 YNFKEQ. The chain's CDR3 is CASSQDGSGGGGTGELFF. For the CDR3, the DNA is TGTGCCAGCAGCCAAGATGGTAGCGGGGGAGGGGGCACCGGGGAGCTGTTTTTT.

The chain joins TRBV5-1 to TRBJ2-1; 11 bases line up with TRBD2. The CDR3 length is 16 residues. Germline CDR1 is SGHRS and CDR2 is YFSETQ. The V and J ends lost 4 bases and 8 bases, in that order; junction bases with no gene match: 11. Here the CDR3 reads CASSQGTSGSLYEQFF. CDR3 in DNA: TGCGCCAGCAGCCAAGGTACTAGCGGGAGCTTGTATGAGCAGTTCTTC.

The V gene is TRBV28, the J gene TRBJ1-2, with D unclear. Per germline, CDR1 MDHEN and CDR2 SYDVKM. CDR3 length: 11 residues. Trimming pared 8 bases from V and 7 bases from J, leaving 11 bases between. CDR3 in DNA: TGTGCCAGCTTCGAGTTCGGTGGCTACACCTTC. Protein product: CASFEFGGYTF.

In the case of this clone: At one boundary the junction diverges from the germline segment, which might be a read error. The CDR3 loop reads CASSPDRVEQFF. The CDR3 DNA is TGTGCTAGCAGCCCAGACCGGGTTGAGCAGTTCTTC. The chain recombines TRBV7-7 with TRBJ2-1; D is unclear. Germline loops: CDR1 SSHAT, CDR2 FNYEAQ (reference sequence). The CDR3 consists of 12 residues.

The CDR3 region is CASSIRLAGASKETQYF. The CDR3 region has the DNA TGTGCCAGCAGCATAAGACTAGCGGGAGCCTCGAAAGAGACCCAGTACTTC. The V and J genes are TRBV5-4 and TRBJ2-5; 12 nucleotides align to TRBD2. The V segment lost 4 bases and the J segment 3 bases; nucleotides outside the gene matches: 10. Germline V gene lookup returns CDR1 SGHNT and CDR2 YYREEE (reference sequence). CDR3 length equals 17 residues.

This rearrangement joins TRBV7-2 to TRBJ2-2; 9 bases are a match to TRBD1. The CDR3 runs 16 residues. Germline CDR1 SGHTA, CDR2 FQGNSA. Unmatched junction bases numbered 9, after V lost 5 bases and J lost 5 bases. In DNA form, the CDR3 reads TGTGCCAGCAGCCAGAGACAGGGGGGAACAACCGGGGAGCTGTTTTTT. It yields the protein CASSQRQGGTTGELFF.

There are a few counts of this clone. This chain connects TRBV2 to TRBJ2-7, with a weak D call TRBD2 (7 bases). The V gene lost 10 bases and the J gene lost 3 bases, with 19 bases spanning the gap. The CDR3 sequence is 14 residues long. Germline values: CDR1 SNHLY, CDR2 FYNNEI. CDR3 sequence: CATEGGGGGYEQYV. The CDR3 nucleotides read TGTGCCACCGAGGGGGGAGGGGGTGGCTACGAGCAGTACGTC.

The genes are TRBV7-2 and TRBJ2-2, with 9 nucleotides matching TRBD2. Trimming removed 0 bases from V and 0 bases from J; junction bases left unmatched: 5. Germline V gene lookup returns CDR1 SGHTA and CDR2 FQGNSA. The length of the CDR3 is 18 residues. CDR3 loop: CASSLASSGTANTGELFF. DNA of the CDR3: TGTGCCAGCAGCTTAGCGTCTAGCGGGACCGCGAACACCGGGGAGCTGTTTTTT.

V and J are TRBV5-1 and TRBJ1-3, with unresolved D. This CDR3 region has 17 residues. The germline V and J ends were trimmed by 4 bases and 0 bases, with 17 bases remaining between them. The V gene's germline CDR1 is SGHRS and CDR2 YFSETQ. DNA of the CDR3: TGCGCCAGCAGCCTCCTAGGTGGGTCGGCCTCTGGAAACACCATATATTTT. Residues: CASSLLGGSASGNTIYF.

This chain links TRBV4-2 with TRBJ2-1; D may be TRBD2 (5 bases). The length of the CDR3 is 15 residues. The V end was cut by 0 bases, the J end by 8 bases, with 14 bases between. The germline gives CDR1 LGHNA, CDR2 YNFKEQ. CDR3 protein: CASSQEGRIGDEQFF. In nucleotides, the CDR3 is TGTGCCAGCAGCCAAGAAGGGAGAATAGGCGATGAGCAGTTCTTC.